The 20 T cell receptor beta chains reported below all come from one sample, sequenced in a study of blood T cell repertoires in COVID-19. The assay was immunoSEQ multiplex PCR, and TCRdb's table has in-frame clones only and misses some. Of around 300,000 clones detected, over 85% appear once; the ten largest clones hold roughly 1.9%. The source material was PBMCs or T cells enriched from blood (not recorded which). The source is a woman in her sixties or seventies who had recovered from COVID-19.

The chain employs TRBV30 and TRBJ1-5; D is ambiguous. CDR1 GTSNPN and CDR2 SVGIG come from the germline V gene (reference sequence). The CDR3 covers 12 residues. V dropped 3 bases and J dropped 2 bases, with 5 bases sitting between them. The CDR3 DNA reads as TGTGCCTGGAGCGGGGGCAATCAGCCCCAGCATTTT. Translating gives CAWSGGNQPQHF.

V usage is TRBV7-3 and J usage is TRBJ2-2; D ambiguous. The CDR3 contains 14 residues. The V gene's germline CDR1 is SGHTA and CDR2 FQGTGA. The V gene lost 1 base and the J gene lost 3 bases, with 6 bases spanning the gap. The CDR3: CASSLRPYTGELFF. In DNA form, the CDR3 reads TGTGCCAGCAGCTTAAGGCCATACACCGGGGAGCTGTTTTTT. The full variable domain, its missing parts supplied by reference TRBV7-3 and TRBJ2-2, is GAGVSQTPSNKVTEKGKYVELRCDPISGHTALYWYRQSLGQGPEFLIYFQGTGAADDSGLPNDRFFAVRPEGSVSTLKIQRTERGDSAVYLCASSLRPYTGELFFGEGSRLTVL.

This clone was picked up one time. The CDR3 loop is CASGFGANYGYTF. In DNA form, the CDR3 reads TGCGCCAGCGGTTTTGGAGCTAACTATGGCTACACCTTC. The gene calls are TRBV10-2 and TRBJ1-2; D gene unclear. CDR3 length equals 13 residues. CDR1 is WSHSY and CDR2 is SAAADI in the germline V gene. Trimming took 8 bases from V and 0 from J, leaving 10 bases between them.

The chain has TRBV10-2 and TRBJ2-5; 9 bases match TRBD2. This CDR3 spans 13 amino acids. Germline V gives CDR1 WSHSY, CDR2 SAAADI. V lost 8 bases and J lost 4; bases outside the gene matches: 5. CDR3 sequence: CASDGGGAETQYF. Written as DNA, the CDR3 is TGCGCCAGCGATGGCGGGGGGGCAGAGACCCAGTACTTC.

The chain joins TRBV5-4 to TRBJ2-1, with 8 bases matching TRBD2. The germline gives CDR1 SGHNT, CDR2 YYREEE (reference sequence). J was trimmed by 6 bases and V by 2 bases; bases with no gene match: 13. The CDR3 consists of 17 residues. The CDR3 coding sequence is TGTGCCAGCAGCTTTGTTGTCAATTCCGGGACTAGCAATGAGCAGTTCTTC. The encoded protein is CASSFVVNSGTSNEQFF.

This rearrangement joins TRBV28 to TRBJ1-5; D is perhaps TRBD1 (5 bases). This CDR3 has 15 amino acids. Germline-derived CDR1 and CDR2 are MDHEN and SYDVKM. Trimming pared 7 bases from V and 5 bases from J, leaving 18 bases between. The CDR3 spells CASTVRQGNHQPQHF. The CDR3 nucleotides read TGTGCCAGCACCGTCAGGCAGGGAAATCATCAGCCCCAGCATTTT.

The genes are TRBV24-1 and TRBJ2-5; weak D call: TRBD1 (6 bases). This CDR3 comprises 13 residues. Trimming pared 5 bases from V and 2 bases from J, leaving 8 bases between. CDR1 KGHDR and CDR2 SFDVKD come from the germline V gene. The CDR3, as DNA: TGTGCCACCAGTGGGACAGTACAAGAGACCCAGTACTTC. Encoded protein: CATSGTVQETQYF.

The genes are TRBV30 and TRBJ1-2; D is uncertain. Per germline, CDR1 GTSNPN and CDR2 SVGIG (reference sequence). The CDR3 is 12 amino acids. Trimming removed 4 bases at V and 0 bases at J, with 6 bases between. The CDR3 loop is CAWMRANYGYTF. In DNA form, the CDR3 reads TGTGCCTGGATGAGGGCTAACTATGGCTACACCTTC.

This chain links TRBV6-5 with TRBJ2-1; 7 bases line up with TRBD2. The germline CDR1 and CDR2 sequences are MNHEY and SVGAGI. The CDR3 spans 16 residues. The ends lost 4 bases at V and 4 bases at J; junction bases unmatched: 10. The CDR3: CASSSSTVRGYNEQFF. The CDR3 nucleotides are TGTGCCAGCAGTTCCTCCACGGTGCGGGGGTACAATGAGCAGTTCTTC.

V usage is TRBV19 and J usage is TRBJ2-5; 10 bases align to TRBD2. V gave up 6 bases and J gave up 5 bases; unmatched junction bases: 12. CDR1 LNHDA and CDR2 SQIVND come from the germline V gene (reference sequence). There are 16 residues in the CDR3. The CDR3 DNA reads TGTGCCAGTAGAAGGGCCAGCGGGGGGGCCTGGGAGACCCAGTACTTC. This gives the protein CASRRASGGAWETQYF.

The J gene is TRBJ2-7, the V gene TRBV28; no definite D call. The germline V and J ends were trimmed by 7 bases and 4 bases, with 11 bases remaining between them. From germline, CDR1 is MDHEN and CDR2 SYDVKM. The CDR3 is 12 residues long. CDR3 DNA: TGTGCCAGCACTAGTCAGTTGTACGAGCAGTACTTC. This encodes CASTSQLYEQYF.

The CDR3 sequence: CASSVTGQSSYEQYF. The CDR3 DNA reads TGCGCCAGCAGCGTCACGGGACAGTCATCCTACGAGCAGTACTTC. The chain carries TRBV5-1 and TRBJ2-7; 7 nucleotides match TRBD1. This CDR3 is 15 amino acids long. Germline V lookup: CDR1 SGHRS, CDR2 YFSETQ. J lost 1 base, V lost 4 bases, and 8 bases had no gene match. Variable domain in full (rest from reference TRBV5-1 and TRBJ2-7): KAGVTQTPRYLIKTRGQQVTLSCSPISGHRSVSWYQQTPGQGLQFLFEYFSETQRNKGNFPGRFSGRQFSNSRSEMNVSTLELGDSALYLCASSVTGQSSYEQYFGPGTRLTVT.

The chain recombines TRBV3-1 (or the pseudogene TRBV3-2) with TRBJ1-6; unclear D gene. Trimming removed 0 bases at V and 5 bases at J, with 8 bases between. Germline V CDR1 and CDR2: LGHDT, YNNKEL (reference sequence). This CDR3 has 15 residues. The CDR3 DNA sequence: TGTGCCAGCAGCCAAGACGTCAGGCATAATTCACCCCTCCACTTT. The encoded protein is CASSQDVRHNSPLHF.

V and J are TRBV7-2 and TRBJ2-1, with TRBD2 matching over 9 bases. This CDR3 is 16 amino acids long. Germline CDR1 SGHTA, CDR2 FQGNSA. Trimming removed 5 bases from V and 8 bases from J; junction bases left unmatched: 13. CDR3: CASSLFPLAGGHEQFF. The CDR3, as DNA: TGTGCCAGCAGCCTTTTCCCCCTCGCGGGGGGGCATGAGCAGTTCTTC. Variable domain in full (rest from reference TRBV7-2 and TRBJ2-1): GAGVSQSPSNKVTEKGKDVELRCDPISGHTALYWYRQSLGQGLEFLIYFQGNSAPDKSGLPSDRFSAERTGGSVSTLTIQRTQQEDSAVYLCASSLFPLAGGHEQFFGPGTRLTVL.

This chain joins TRBV20-1 and TRBJ2-7; 10 bases are shared with TRBD2. V trimming: 3 bases; J trimming: 2 bases; junction bases outside the gene matches: 10. CDR3 length equals 16 residues. Per germline, CDR1 DFQATT and CDR2 SNEGSKA (reference sequence). CDR3 sequence reads: CSASRASGSYAYEQYF. CDR3 in DNA: TGCAGTGCTAGTCGGGCTAGCGGGAGTTACGCCTACGAGCAGTACTTC.

This chain joins TRBV28 and TRBJ1-3, with D uncertain. Germline CDR1 reads MDHEN; CDR2 reads SYDVKM. Deletions cut 6 bases from V and 5 bases from J, with 23 bases between. The CDR3 is made up of 17 amino acids. The CDR3 DNA is TGTGCCAGCAGCGCCTCCGTTGGGAGAGAAACGAGAAACACCATATATTTT. Translated: CASSASVGRETRNTIYF.

The rearrangement joins TRBV3-1 (or the pseudogene TRBV3-2) to TRBJ2-1; 8 bases line up with TRBD2. Trimming at V came to 2 bases and at J to 4 bases, leaving 4 bases not matched to a gene. The CDR3 spans 15 residues. Germline loops: CDR1 LGHDT, CDR2 YNNKEL (reference sequence). For the CDR3, the DNA is TGTGCCAGCAGCCAATACGGGAGGGTATACAATGAGCAGTTCTTC. It encodes CASSQYGRVYNEQFF.

The chain combines TRBV4-1 with TRBJ1-6; D perhaps matches TRBD1 (5 bases). This CDR3 has 15 amino acids. Germline lookup yields CDR1 MGHRA and CDR2 YSYEKL. Trimming took 1 base from V and 7 from J, leaving 11 bases between them. The CDR3 spells CASSQAGQGNSPLHF. As DNA, the CDR3 is TGCGCCAGCAGCCAAGCTGGGCAGGGAAATTCACCCCTCCACTTT.

The V and J genes are TRBV5-1 and TRBJ2-6, with D possibly TRBD1 on 6 matching bases. The CDR3 has 20 residues. V was clipped by 1 base and J by 0 bases, with 20 bases between them. Germline values: CDR1 SGHRS, CDR2 YFSETQ. CDR3 DNA sequence: TGCGCCAGCAGCTTGAAAGCTCTTATTGAGGGGGACTCTGGGGCCAACGTCCTGACTTTC. It codes for CASSLKALIEGDSGANVLTF.

This chain connects TRBV5-6 to TRBJ2-7; TRBD2 matches at 7 bases. Germline trimming cut 3 bases from V and 3 bases from J; bases unmatched to any gene: 3. The CDR3 loop spans 13 amino acids. Germline V gene data show CDR1 as SGHDT and CDR2 as YYEEEE. CDR3 bases: TGTGCCAGCAGCTCCCCGGGGGGCTACGAGCAGTACTTC. This sequence encodes CASSSPGGYEQYF. The entire variable domain, with the rest obtained from reference TRBV5-6 and TRBJ2-7, is as follows: DAGVTQSPTHLIKTRGQQVTLRCSPKSGHDTVSWYQQALGQGPQFIFQYYEEEERQRGNFPDRFSGHQFPNYSSELNVNALLLGDSALYLCASSSPGGYEQYFGPGTRLTVT.